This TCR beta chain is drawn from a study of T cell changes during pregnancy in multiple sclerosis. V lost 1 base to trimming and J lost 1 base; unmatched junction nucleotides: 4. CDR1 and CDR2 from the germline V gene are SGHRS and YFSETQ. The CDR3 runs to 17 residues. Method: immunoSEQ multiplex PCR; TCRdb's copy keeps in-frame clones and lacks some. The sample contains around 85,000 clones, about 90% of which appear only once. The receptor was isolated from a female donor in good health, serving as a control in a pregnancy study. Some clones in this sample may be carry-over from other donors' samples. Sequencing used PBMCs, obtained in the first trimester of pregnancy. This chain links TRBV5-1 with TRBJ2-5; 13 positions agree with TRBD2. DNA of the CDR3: TGCGCCAGCAGCTTGTCACTAGCGGGAGGGCCCCAAGAGACCCAGTACTTC. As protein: CASSLSLAGGPQETQYF.